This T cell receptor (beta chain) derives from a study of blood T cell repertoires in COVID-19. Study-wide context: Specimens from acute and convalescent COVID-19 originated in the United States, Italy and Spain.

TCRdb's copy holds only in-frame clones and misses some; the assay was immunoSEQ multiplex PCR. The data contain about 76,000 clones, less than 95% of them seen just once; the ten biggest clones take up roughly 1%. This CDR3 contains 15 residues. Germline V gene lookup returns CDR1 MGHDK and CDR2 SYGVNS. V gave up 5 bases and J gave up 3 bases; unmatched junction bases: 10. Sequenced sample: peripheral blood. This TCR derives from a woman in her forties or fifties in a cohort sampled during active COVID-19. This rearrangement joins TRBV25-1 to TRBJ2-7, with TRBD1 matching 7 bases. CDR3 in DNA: TGTGCCAGCAGTTCCTACCGGGACAGTTACTACGAGCAGTACTTC. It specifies CASSSYRDSYYEQYF.